This T cell receptor (beta chain) was identified during a study of PD-L1 blockade in urothelial cancer. Study information: Twenty-five of the 29 patients were men with bladder-origin urothelial cancer. When blood samples were assessed, the median T cell count was about 140,000.

Study-wide points: Having blood TCR clonality under the median before treatment predicted better survival.

The assay was immunoSEQ multiplex PCR, and TCRdb's table has in-frame clones only and misses some. The data hold about 39,000 clones, with approximately 90% observed a single time. As regards this clone: Antigen: not known.

Trimming left V 0 bases short and J 7 bases short, with 22 bases between. The V gene's germline CDR1 is LGHNA and CDR2 YNFKEQ. The CDR3 runs 18 residues. Metastatic or locally advanced urothelial carcinoma was present in the patients. V is TRBV4-2 and J is TRBJ2-1; D perhaps matches TRBD2 (7 bases). The clonotype was recovered from a man in his sixties with urothelial cancer. The sequenced sample was PBMCs, obtained around atezolizumab (anti-PD-L1) treatment. This chain's CDR3 is CASSQDRGRGSFSNEQFF. The CDR3 DNA is TGTGCCAGCAGCCAAGATCGGGGGCGGGGGTCCTTCTCGAATGAGCAGTTCTTC.